Following are 30 T cell receptor beta chains from one sample sequenced in a study of spatial heterogeneity in lung cancer (dated 2019 in TCRdb). To prepare the library, 5' RACE was applied. Sequencing instrument: NextSeq 500. TCRdb applied fastp at Q25 and MiXCR to the public reads, then kept only in-frame beta chains. Here each entry gathers all rows of one CDR3 protein and keeps the most common genes and DNA. The sample records approximately 40,000 distinct CDR3 sequences, roughly an eighth of which are singletons. The ten largest clones represent 55% to 60% of the sample. The time point tag for this specimen amounts to: sample taken at primary tumor resection. Whole RNA extracted from tumor and nontumor lung tissue, or from cryopreserved PBMC samples, was used for TCR sequencing without cell sorting. The sequenced sample was PBMCs, obtained at surgery. These TCRs come from a male donor with early-stage non-small cell lung cancer.

In this sample, this clonotype turned up a few times. V gene TRBV9 combines with J gene TRBJ2-3; D might be TRBD2 (5 bases). This CDR3 region has 13 residues. Germline V gives CDR1 SGDLS, CDR2 YYNGEE. V gave up 4 bases and J gave up 11 bases, with 17 bases separating them. This CDR3 reads CASSLSRVGEQYF. The DNA of the CDR3 is TGTGCCAGCAGCCTATCGAGGGTGGGAGAGCAGTATTTT.

The chain joins TRBV12-3 or TRBV12-4 to TRBJ2-1; TRBD2 matches 9 bases. There are 16 residues in the CDR3. The junction had 11 bases not matched to a gene; V was cut back by 3 bases and J by 8 bases. CDR3 in DNA: TGTGCCAGCAGTTTGGGCCTAGCGGGGATGAGCCATGAGCAGTTCTTC. As protein: CASSLGLAGMSHEQFF.

The V gene is TRBV3-1, the J gene TRBJ2-2; D unresolved. There are 16 residues in the CDR3. Germline V lookup: CDR1 LGHDT, CDR2 YNNKEL (reference sequence). The germline V and J ends were trimmed by 0 bases and 7 bases, with 15 bases remaining between them. The CDR3 protein is CASSQDSLFDGGELFF. The CDR3 coding sequence is TGTGCCAGCAGCCAAGATAGCCTCTTCGATGGCGGGGAGCTGTTTTTT.

This chain connects TRBV11-1 to TRBJ2-1; D remains unclear. With 1 base removed from V and 8 bases from J, the gap between germline ends came to 18 bases. CDR1 and CDR2 (germline): SGHAT, FQDESV (reference sequence). CDR3 size: 16 residues. The CDR3 here is CASSLVVVSVEDEQFF. In DNA form, the CDR3 reads TGTGCCAGCAGCTTAGTAGTAGTTTCGGTTGAAGATGAGCAGTTCTTC. The entire variable domain, with the rest obtained from reference TRBV11-1 and TRBJ2-1, is as follows: EAEVAQSPRYKITEKSQAVAFWCDPISGHATLYWYRQILGQGPELLVQFQDESVVDDSQLPKDRFSAERLKGVDSTLKIQPAELGDSAMYLCASSLVVVSVEDEQFFGPGTRLTVL.

The V and J genes are TRBV29-1 and TRBJ1-1, with D unclear. Germline V gene lookup returns CDR1 SQVTM and CDR2 ANQGSEA. The V gene lost 3 bases and the J gene lost 1 base, with 12 bases spanning the gap. The CDR3 runs 14 residues. CDR3 sequence: CSVEEHDSNTEAFF. The CDR3 DNA is TGCAGCGTTGAGGAACACGATTCGAACACTGAAGCTTTCTTT.

Only a few counts were recorded for this clonotype. The gene calls are TRBV5-1 and TRBJ1-1; D gene ambiguous. The germline CDR1 and CDR2 sequences are SGHRS and YFSETQ. The CDR3 runs 12 residues. Trimming left V 6 bases short and J 1 base short, with 7 bases between. The CDR3 protein is CASNGQNTEAFF. Here the CDR3 DNA reads TGCGCCAGCAATGGTCAGAACACTGAAGCTTTCTTT.

The chain recombines TRBV6-2 or TRBV6-3 with TRBJ2-2, with D possibly being TRBD2 (7 bases). V was cut by 2 bases and J by 4 bases, with 14 bases left in between. This CDR3 comprises 16 residues. Germline CDR1 reads MNHEY; CDR2 reads SVGEGT. CDR3 residues: CASSYGGGEGTGELFF. For the CDR3, the DNA is TGTGCCAGCAGTTACGGCGGGGGCGAGGGCACCGGGGAGCTGTTTTTT.

This clonotype was recorded many times. V gene TRBV3-1 combines with J gene TRBJ2-1, with D possibly matching TRBD1 (6 bases). The V gene lost 1 base and the J gene lost 7 bases, with 17 bases spanning the gap. Germline loops: CDR1 LGHDT, CDR2 YNNKEL (reference sequence). The CDR3 extends over 16 amino acids. The CDR3: CASSQGVLGANNEQFF. The CDR3 nucleotides read TGTGCCAGCAGCCAAGGGGTACTGGGGGCGAATAATGAGCAGTTCTTC.

This clonotype has just a few counts. V and J are TRBV5-1 and TRBJ2-1; D gene unclear. Trimming took off 0 bases at V and 5 bases at J, with 9 bases between the two ends. This CDR3 is built from 14 residues. From germline, CDR1 is SGHRS and CDR2 YFSETQ. The DNA of the CDR3 is TGCGCCAGCAGCTTGGCTAGGCAGAACAATGAGCAGTTCTTC. Its protein is CASSLARQNNEQFF.

J is TRBJ2-7 and V is TRBV28; tentatively, D is TRBD1 (7 bases). The CDR3 is 17 amino acids. Trimming took off 6 bases at V and 0 bases at J, with 21 bases between the two ends. The germline V gene encodes CDR1 MDHEN and CDR2 SYDVKM. CDR3: CASRLVREDRFSYEQYF. The CDR3 region has the DNA TGTGCCAGCAGACTTGTAAGGGAGGACAGGTTCTCCTACGAGCAGTACTTC.

The chain uses TRBV6-1 and TRBJ1-1; tentative D call: TRBD1 (5 bases). The CDR3 sequence is 13 residues long. CDR1 is MNHNS and CDR2 is SASEGT in the germline V gene. V was pared by 4 bases and J by 8 bases, with 14 bases between. As DNA, the CDR3 is TGTGCCAGCAGTGTGTTCAGGGCTGACGAAGCTTTCTTT. Its protein product is CASSVFRADEAFF.

This clonotype is categorized as medium-sized. The chain has TRBV4-1 and TRBJ1-2, with D maybe TRBD1 (5 bases). The length of the CDR3 is 16 residues. The V gene lost 3 bases and the J gene lost 4 bases, with 18 bases spanning the gap. Looked up from germline, CDR1 is MGHRA and CDR2 is YSYEKL. The CDR3 sequence: CASSQDRLTAPYGYTF. In nucleotides, the CDR3 is TGCGCCAGCAGCCAGGATAGACTGACAGCTCCCTATGGCTACACCTTC.

The chain couples TRBV11-3 to TRBJ1-1; D not certain. The V end lost 1 base, the J end lost 7 bases, and 10 bases lay between the germline ends. The CDR3 has 13 residues. Germline V gene sequence: CDR1 SGHNT, CDR2 YENEEA. CDR3 sequence reads: CASSLAMGREAFF. CDR3 nucleotide sequence: TGTGCCAGCAGCTTAGCGATGGGCCGTGAAGCTTTCTTT.

The V call is TRBV28, the J call TRBJ2-5; D tentatively reads TRBD1 or TRBD2 (5 bases each). The CDR3 loop spans 15 amino acids. Germline loops: CDR1 MDHEN, CDR2 SYDVKM. The V gene lost 5 bases and the J gene lost 3 bases, with 16 bases spanning the gap. For the CDR3, the DNA is TGTGCCAGCAGTGCCCGGGACGCCCTGAAAGAGACCCAGTACTTC. Protein sequence: CASSARDALKETQYF.

This clonotype turned up a few times. The chain recombines TRBV2 with TRBJ2-2, with D perhaps matching TRBD2 (6 bases). Trimming took 4 bases from V and 4 from J, leaving 13 bases between them. Germline V gene data show CDR1 as SNHLY and CDR2 as FYNNEI. The CDR3 is 15 residues long. The CDR3 nucleotides are TGTGCCAGCAGTGCCCTCCGGGAGTCCACCGGGGAGCTGTTTTTT. It translates to CASSALRESTGELFF.

The chain links TRBV20-1 to TRBJ1-4; 10 nucleotides line up with TRBD1. Germline CDR1 DFQATT, CDR2 SNEGSKA (reference sequence). V trimming: 3 bases; J trimming: 4 bases; junction bases outside the gene matches: 5. CDR3 size: 15 residues. The CDR3 region is CSASPRTGGNEKLFF. CDR3 coding DNA: TGCAGTGCTAGCCCAAGGACAGGGGGTAATGAAAAACTGTTTTTT.

Many counts were recorded for this clonotype. The chain links TRBV29-1 to TRBJ2-7; D gene ambiguous. V was shortened by 4 bases and J by 0 bases, with 13 bases between the two germline ends. Germline V lookup: CDR1 SQVTM, CDR2 ANQGSEA. This CDR3 has 14 amino acids. CDR3 residues: CSVGSSTLSYEQYF. The DNA for the CDR3 is TGCAGCGTTGGGTCCTCGACACTCTCCTACGAGCAGTACTTC.

The chain uses TRBV9 and TRBJ1-2; a possible D gene is TRBD1 (6 bases). The CDR3 consists of 15 residues. The V gene lost 0 bases and the J gene lost 3 bases, with 12 bases spanning the gap. The germline CDR1 and CDR2 sequences are SGDLS and YYNGEE. Here the CDR3 reads CASSVGFGQHYGYTF. The DNA for the CDR3 is TGTGCCAGCAGCGTAGGATTCGGACAGCACTATGGCTACACCTTC. Based on the CDR3 plus reference TRBV9 and TRBJ1-2, the full variable domain is DSGVTQTPKHLITATGQRVTLRCSPRSGDLSVYWYQQSLDQGLQFLIQYYNGEERAKGNILERFSAQQFPDLHSELNLSSLELGDSALYFCASSVGFGQHYGYTFGSGTRLTVV.

Ten or more counts support this clonotype. The chain recombines TRBV11-2 with TRBJ1-2, with no clear D. The V end was cut by 4 bases, the J end by 5 bases, with 5 bases between. CDR3 length: 11 amino acids. Germline loops: CDR1 SGHAT, CDR2 FQNNGV. The CDR3 protein is CASSSSYGYTF. In nucleotides, the CDR3 is TGTGCCAGCAGCTCCAGTTATGGCTACACCTTC.

The table lists this clonotype with many counts. The chain employs TRBV10-3 and TRBJ1-2; 8 nucleotides agree with TRBD1. J was trimmed by 8 bases and V by 8 bases; bases with no gene match: 16. The germline gives CDR1 ENHRY, CDR2 SYGVKD. The CDR3 spans 15 residues. CDR3 DNA: TGTGCCATCGAAGGCACCGAGACAGGGGATCGCGGCTACACCTTC. This gives the protein CAIEGTETGDRGYTF.

This clonotype is large by share. CDR3: CASKGEWGTDTQYF. The CDR3, as DNA: TGTGCCAGCAAGGGAGAATGGGGCACAGATACGCAGTATTTT. V usage is TRBV28 and J usage is TRBJ2-3, with D perhaps TRBD2 (5 bases). CDR1 is MDHEN and CDR2 is SYDVKM in the germline V gene. V was cut by 7 bases and J by 1 base, with 12 bases left in between. The CDR3 runs 14 residues.

The rearrangement links TRBV5-1 to TRBJ2-1; D remains unclear. The germline gives CDR1 SGHRS, CDR2 YFSETQ. The CDR3 is made up of 15 amino acids. V was trimmed by 2 bases and J by 4 bases, leaving 13 bases between them. CDR3 loop: CASSFFGLSYNEQFF. CDR3 DNA sequence: TGCGCCAGCAGCTTTTTCGGTCTTAGTTACAATGAGCAGTTCTTC.

This clonotype was recorded a few times. The CDR3, as DNA: TGTGCCAGCAGTCCCAGCGAGTGGGTACAAGAGACCCAGTACTTC. Its translation: CASSPSEWVQETQYF. This chain joins TRBV12-3 or TRBV12-4 and TRBJ2-5; D remains unclear. V lost 5 bases, J lost 2 bases, and 15 bases lay in between. The CDR3 runs to 15 residues.

The rearrangement links TRBV3-1 to TRBJ2-3; D could derive from TRBD1 or TRBD2 (5 bases each). Trimming removed 2 bases from V and 5 bases from J, with 8 bases in between. Germline lookup yields CDR1 LGHDT and CDR2 YNNKEL (reference sequence). This CDR3 has 13 amino acids. CDR3 sequence: CASSQWDGDTQYF. CDR3 bases: TGTGCCAGCAGCCAATGGGACGGAGATACGCAGTATTTT.

This clonotype appeared a few times. V usage is TRBV2 and J usage is TRBJ1-5, with 10 bases identical to TRBD1. In germline, CDR1 is SNHLY, CDR2 FYNNEI. The CDR3 sequence is 15 residues long. The trim removed 5 bases at V and 5 bases at J, leaving 6 bases unmatched. The CDR3 here is CASSTTTGGYQPQHF. The CDR3 nucleotides are TGTGCCAGCAGTACCACGACAGGGGGCTATCAGCCCCAGCATTTT.

This clonotype has just a few counts. V usage is TRBV7-9 and J usage is TRBJ1-2, with D maybe TRBD1 (5 bases). The CDR3 spans 13 residues. Germline V gives CDR1 SEHNR, CDR2 FQNEAQ (reference sequence). Trimming cost V 6 bases and J 5 bases, with 13 bases left between them. This CDR3 is CASRLDSLYGYTF. The CDR3 region has the DNA TGTGCCAGCAGACTAGACAGCCTTTATGGCTACACCTTC.

This clonotype showed up just a few times. The V and J genes are TRBV20-1 and TRBJ2-3; D call uncertain. There are 14 residues in the CDR3. The V gene's germline CDR1 is DFQATT and CDR2 SNEGSKA (reference sequence). Trimming took off 1 base at V and 4 bases at J, with 12 bases between the two ends. In DNA form, the CDR3 reads TGCAGTGCTAGAGGTTATCGGAGCCCAGATACGCAGTATTTT. This sequence encodes CSARGYRSPDTQYF.

This clonotype was seen at least ten times. The J gene is TRBJ2-3, the V gene TRBV29-1; 10 bases match TRBD2. The CDR3 covers 14 residues. The germline V gene has CDR1 SQVTM and CDR2 ANQGSEA. Unmatched junction bases numbered 4, after V lost 6 bases and J lost 1 base. Written as DNA, the CDR3 is TGCAGCGTAGGCGGACTAGCGGGCACAGATACGCAGTATTTT. Its protein is CSVGGLAGTDTQYF.

The chain couples TRBV5-1 to TRBJ1-5, with D tentatively TRBD1 (5 bases). Germline V CDR1 and CDR2: SGHRS, YFSETQ. The CDR3 runs 15 residues. V dropped 2 bases and J dropped 3 bases, with 12 bases sitting between them. CDR3 coding DNA: TGCGCCAGCAGCTTAGAGGGGAAGGCCAATCAGCCCCAGCATTTT. It encodes CASSLEGKANQPQHF.

The table lists this clonotype with a few counts. V gene TRBV29-1 combines with J gene TRBJ2-7; a weak D match, TRBD1 (6 bases). Germline lookup yields CDR1 SQVTM and CDR2 ANQGSEA. V lost 6 bases and J lost 3, with 15 bases in between. The CDR3 covers 13 residues. CDR3 amino acids: CSVSRDIYYEQYF. The CDR3 region has the DNA TGCAGCGTATCACGGGACATTTACTACGAGCAGTACTTC.